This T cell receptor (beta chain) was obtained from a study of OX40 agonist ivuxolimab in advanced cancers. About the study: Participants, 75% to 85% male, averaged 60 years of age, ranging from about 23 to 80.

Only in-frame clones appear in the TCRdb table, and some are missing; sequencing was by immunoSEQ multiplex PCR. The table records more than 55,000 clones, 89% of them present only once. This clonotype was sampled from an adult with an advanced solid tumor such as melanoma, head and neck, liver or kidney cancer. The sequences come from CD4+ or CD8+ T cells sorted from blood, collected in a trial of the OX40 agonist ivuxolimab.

CDR3 in DNA: TGTGCCAGTAGCGGGACAGGGGATTGGGAGACCCAGTACTTC. It is translated as CASSGTGDWETQYF. The J gene is TRBJ2-5, the V gene TRBV19; 10 bases fit TRBD1. This CDR3 spans 14 amino acids. The V gene's germline CDR1 is LNHDA and CDR2 SQIVND (reference sequence). The V segment lost 6 bases and the J segment 5 bases; nucleotides outside the gene matches: 6.